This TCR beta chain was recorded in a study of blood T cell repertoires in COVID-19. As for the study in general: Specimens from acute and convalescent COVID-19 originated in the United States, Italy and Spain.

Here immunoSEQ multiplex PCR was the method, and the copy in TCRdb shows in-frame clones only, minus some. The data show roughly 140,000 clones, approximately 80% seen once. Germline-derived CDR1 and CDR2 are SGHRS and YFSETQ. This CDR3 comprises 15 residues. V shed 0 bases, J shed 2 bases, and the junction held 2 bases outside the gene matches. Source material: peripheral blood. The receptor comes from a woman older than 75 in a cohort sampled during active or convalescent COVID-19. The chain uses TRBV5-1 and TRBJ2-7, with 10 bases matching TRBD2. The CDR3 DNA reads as TGCGCCAGCAGCTTGGCTAGCGGGGGCCCCTACGAGCAGTACTTC. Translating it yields CASSLASGGPYEQYF.